These T cell receptor beta chains were read from a single sample in a study of shared clonotypes between healthy human individuals. Assay used: immunoSEQ multiplex PCR; TCRdb lists only in-frame clones, some missing. The sample lists hundreds of thousands of clones; roughly 95% were seen once. The sample consisted of naive CD8+ T cells sorted from blood. Receptors originate from a woman under 40 in good health. Each CDR3 is given with its conserved first and last residue. The D gene is left open where the match is weak. Not all rows give a size; the values are once, few, many and, for expanded clones, a class.

CDR3aa: CASSLQGVNGELFF; CDR3nt: TGTGCCAGCAGCCTACAGGGGGTAAACGGGGAGCTGTTTTTT; j_gene: TRBJ2-2; abundance: .; d_gene: TRBD1; v_gene: TRBV7-9
CDR3aa: CASSIVPGYEQYF; CDR3nt: TGTGCCAGTAGTATAGTGCCGGGCTACGAGCAGTACTTC; j_gene: TRBJ2-7; abundance: .; d_gene: .; v_gene: TRBV19
CDR3aa: CASGPGRYTEAFF; CDR3nt: TGTGCCAGCGGTCCAGGTCGCTACACTGAAGCTTTCTTT; j_gene: TRBJ1-1; abundance: once; d_gene: .; v_gene: TRBV6-5
CDR3aa: CASSPRGTSGQETQYF; CDR3nt: TGTGCCAGCTCACCACGGGGGACTAGCGGACAAGAGACCCAGTACTTC; j_gene: TRBJ2-5; abundance: .; d_gene: TRBD2; v_gene: TRBV18
CDR3aa: CASSWGQGEETQYF; CDR3nt: TGCGCCAGCAGCTGGGGACAGGGTGAGGAGACCCAGTACTTC; j_gene: TRBJ2-5; abundance: .; d_gene: TRBD1; v_gene: TRBV5-1
CDR3aa: CASTGLAGNNEQFF; CDR3nt: TGTGCCAGCACCGGACTAGCGGGAAACAATGAGCAGTTCTTC; j_gene: TRBJ2-1; abundance: .; d_gene: TRBD2; v_gene: TRBV2
CDR3aa: CASSLTRDRGIYGYTF; CDR3nt: TGTGCCAGCAGCCTAACCCGGGACAGGGGGATCTATGGCTACACCTTC; j_gene: TRBJ1-2; abundance: .; d_gene: TRBD1; v_gene: TRBV9
CDR3aa: CASSLAGDYEQYF; CDR3nt: TGTGCCAGCAGTCTAGCGGGAGACTACGAGCAGTACTTC; j_gene: TRBJ2-7; abundance: .; d_gene: TRBD2; v_gene: TRBV2
CDR3aa: CASSFAGEYTEAFF; CDR3nt: TGTGCCAGCAGTTTTGCAGGGGAGTACACTGAAGCTTTCTTT; j_gene: TRBJ1-1; abundance: once; d_gene: .; v_gene: TRBV28
CDR3aa: CATFRGGSYEQYF; CDR3nt: TGTGCCACCTTCCGGGGGGGCTCCTACGAGCAGTACTTC; j_gene: TRBJ2-7; abundance: .; d_gene: TRBD2; v_gene: TRBV28
CDR3aa: CAIGPLYNSYEQYF; CDR3nt: TGTGCCATTGGACCGTTATACAACTCCTACGAGCAGTACTTC; j_gene: TRBJ2-7; abundance: .; d_gene: .; v_gene: TRBV28
CDR3aa: CASSERGGRYEQYF; CDR3nt: TGTGCCAGCAGCGAGCGGGGAGGACGCTACGAGCAGTACTTC; j_gene: TRBJ2-7; abundance: .; d_gene: TRBD2; v_gene: TRBV9
CDR3aa: CASSLGTSGFRGPSEQYF; CDR3nt: TGTGCCAGCAGCTTAGGGACTAGCGGGTTCCGAGGGCCGAGCGAGCAGTACTTC; j_gene: TRBJ2-7; abundance: .; d_gene: TRBD2; v_gene: TRBV7-2
CDR3aa: CATSFGTSGPTDTQYF; CDR3nt: TGTGCCACCAGCTTCGGGACTAGCGGACCAACAGATACGCAGTATTTT; j_gene: TRBJ2-3; abundance: .; d_gene: TRBD2; v_gene: TRBV15
CDR3aa: CASVPGGTYEQYF; CDR3nt: TGTGCCAGCGTCCCGGGGGGAACCTACGAGCAGTACTTC; j_gene: TRBJ2-7; abundance: .; d_gene: TRBD2; v_gene: TRBV7-9
CDR3aa: CASDFSQGAGNQPQHF; CDR3nt: TGCGCCAGCGACTTTTCCCAGGGGGCGGGCAATCAGCCCCAGCATTTT; j_gene: TRBJ1-5; abundance: .; d_gene: TRBD1; v_gene: TRBV10-2
CDR3aa: CASRVNSGRLSYEQYF; CDR3nt: TGTGCCAGCAGAGTTAATAGCGGGAGGCTGTCCTACGAGCAGTACTTC; j_gene: TRBJ2-7; abundance: once; d_gene: TRBD2; v_gene: TRBV11-2
CDR3aa: CASSPGGRTEAFF; CDR3nt: TGTGCCAGCAGCCCGGGGGGGCGGACTGAAGCTTTCTTT; j_gene: TRBJ1-1; abundance: .; d_gene: .; v_gene: TRBV7-3
CDR3aa: CASDSYPWGTDTQYF; CDR3nt: TGTGCCAGCGATAGTTACCCCTGGGGAACAGATACGCAGTATTTT; j_gene: TRBJ2-3; abundance: .; d_gene: .; v_gene: TRBV6-1
CDR3aa: CASSHATGTGPYNEQFF; CDR3nt: TGTGCCAGCAGTCACGCCACCGGGACAGGGCCTTACAATGAGCAGTTCTTC; j_gene: TRBJ2-1; abundance: once; d_gene: TRBD1; v_gene: TRBV27
CDR3aa: CASSPGTELAKNIQYF; CDR3nt: TGTGCCAGCAGCCCGGGGACAGAACTAGCCAAAAACATTCAGTACTTC; j_gene: TRBJ2-4; abundance: .; d_gene: TRBD1; v_gene: TRBV7-3
CDR3aa: CASSLSAFSYEQYF; CDR3nt: TGTGCCAGCAGTTTAAGTGCTTTCTCCTACGAGCAGTACTTC; j_gene: TRBJ2-7; abundance: .; d_gene: .; v_gene: TRBV27
CDR3aa: CASSHYLYNEQFF; CDR3nt: TGTGCCAGCAGCCACTACTTGTACAATGAGCAGTTCTTC; j_gene: TRBJ2-1; abundance: .; d_gene: .; v_gene: TRBV7-9
CDR3aa: CASSTPFKGSNNEQFF; CDR3nt: TGTGCCAGTAGTACCCCGTTTAAGGGTAGTAACAATGAGCAGTTCTTC; j_gene: TRBJ2-1; abundance: .; d_gene: .; v_gene: TRBV19
CDR3aa: CASSYPGGPQPQHF; CDR3nt: TGTGCCAGCAGTTACCCAGGGGGACCTCAGCCCCAGCATTTT; j_gene: TRBJ1-5; abundance: .; d_gene: TRBD1; v_gene: TRBV28
CDR3aa: CASSFSSYEQYF; CDR3nt: TGTGCCAGCAGCTTTAGTTCCTACGAGCAGTACTTC; j_gene: TRBJ2-7; abundance: .; d_gene: .; v_gene: TRBV7-2
CDR3aa: CASSEVGLAGGEEDTQYF; CDR3nt: TGTGCCAGCAGTGAAGTGGGGCTAGCGGGAGGAGAAGAAGATACGCAGTATTTT; j_gene: TRBJ2-3; abundance: .; d_gene: TRBD2; v_gene: TRBV25-1
CDR3aa: CASSLVGESFSEQFF; CDR3nt: TGCGCCAGCAGCTTGGTAGGGGAAAGCTTCAGTGAGCAGTTCTTC; j_gene: TRBJ2-1; abundance: .; d_gene: .; v_gene: TRBV5-1
CDR3aa: CASRAAGGSYEQYF; CDR3nt: TGTGCGAGCAGGGCGGCGGGAGGGTCCTACGAGCAGTACTTC; j_gene: TRBJ2-7; abundance: .; d_gene: TRBD2; v_gene: TRBV5-6
CDR3aa: CAISESGTSGNTIYF; CDR3nt: TGTGCCATCAGTGAGTCAGGGACCTCTGGAAACACCATATATTTT; j_gene: TRBJ1-3; abundance: .; d_gene: .; v_gene: TRBV10-3
CDR3aa: CASSCGQGVCGYTF; CDR3nt: TGTGCCAGCAGCTGCGGACAGGGGGTTTGTGGCTACACCTTC; j_gene: TRBJ1-2; abundance: .; d_gene: TRBD1; v_gene: TRBV7-9
CDR3aa: CATSRGQGRTEAFF; CDR3nt: TGTGCCACCAGCAGAGGTCAGGGAAGAACTGAAGCTTTCTTT; j_gene: TRBJ1-1; abundance: .; d_gene: .; v_gene: TRBV15
CDR3aa: CASSEGPGAPTEAFF; CDR3nt: TGTGCCAGCAGTGAAGGCCCGGGGGCGCCGACTGAAGCTTTCTTT; j_gene: TRBJ1-1; abundance: .; d_gene: .; v_gene: TRBV6-1
CDR3aa: CASRRGNTEAFF; CDR3nt: TGTGCCAGCAGGCGGGGGAACACTGAAGCTTTCTTT; j_gene: TRBJ1-1; abundance: .; d_gene: .; v_gene: TRBV2
CDR3aa: CASSFQAGGVKETQYF; CDR3nt: TGCGCCAGCAGCTTCCAAGCGGGCGGGGTGAAAGAGACCCAGTACTTC; j_gene: TRBJ2-5; abundance: once; d_gene: .; v_gene: TRBV4-1
CDR3aa: CASRLGGLSSYNEQFF; CDR3nt: TGTGCCAGCAGACTTGGAGGGCTAAGCTCCTACAATGAGCAGTTCTTC; j_gene: TRBJ2-1; abundance: once; d_gene: .; v_gene: TRBV2
CDR3aa: CASSFSSRTSGRRYEQYF; CDR3nt: TGTGCCAGCAGTTTTAGTTCCCGTACTAGCGGGAGGCGATACGAGCAGTACTTC; j_gene: TRBJ2-7; abundance: .; d_gene: TRBD2; v_gene: TRBV28
CDR3aa: CASSLKTEQYF; CDR3nt: TGTGCCAGCAGCTTAAAGACCGAGCAGTACTTC; j_gene: TRBJ2-7; abundance: .; d_gene: .; v_gene: TRBV7-8
CDR3aa: CASRAAGGVGELFF; CDR3nt: TGTGCCAGCAGGGCAGCGGGAGGGGTCGGGGAGCTGTTTTTT; j_gene: TRBJ2-2; abundance: .; d_gene: TRBD2; v_gene: TRBV28
CDR3aa: CASSLPHEQYF; CDR3nt: TGTGCCAGCAGTTTACCCCACGAGCAGTACTTC; j_gene: TRBJ2-7; abundance: .; d_gene: .; v_gene: TRBV28
CDR3aa: CASSGADTEAFF; CDR3nt: TGTGCCAGCAGTGGGGCGGACACTGAAGCTTTCTTT; j_gene: TRBJ1-1; abundance: .; d_gene: .; v_gene: TRBV27
CDR3aa: CASSIKLGTYEQYF; CDR3nt: TGTGCCAGCAGTATAAAGCTGGGTACCTACGAGCAGTACTTC; j_gene: TRBJ2-7; abundance: .; d_gene: .; v_gene: TRBV28